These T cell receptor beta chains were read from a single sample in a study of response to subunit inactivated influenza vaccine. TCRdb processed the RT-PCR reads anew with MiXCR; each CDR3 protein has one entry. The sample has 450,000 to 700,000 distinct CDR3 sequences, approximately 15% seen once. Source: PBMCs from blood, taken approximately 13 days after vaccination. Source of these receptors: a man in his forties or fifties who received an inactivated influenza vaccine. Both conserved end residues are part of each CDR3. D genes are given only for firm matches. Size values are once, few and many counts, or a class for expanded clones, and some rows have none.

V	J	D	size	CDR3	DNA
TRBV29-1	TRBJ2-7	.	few	CSVVWEYEQYF	TGCAGCGTTGTTTGGGAATACGAGCAGTACTTC
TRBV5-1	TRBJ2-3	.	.	CASRDSYTDTQYF	TGCGCCAGCAGAGACAGTTACACAGATACGCAGTATTTT
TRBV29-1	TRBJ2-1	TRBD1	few	CSVAPGQSSYNEQFF	TGCAGCGTTGCTCCGGGACAGAGCTCCTACAATGAGCAGTTCTTC
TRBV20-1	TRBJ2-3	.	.	CSARSGAPTDTQYF	TGCAGTGCTAGATCGGGAGCCCCCACAGATACGCAGTATTTT
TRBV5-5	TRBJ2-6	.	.	CASSLTSGAKVLTF	TGTGCCAGCAGCTTGACTTCTGGGGCCAAAGTCCTGACTTTC
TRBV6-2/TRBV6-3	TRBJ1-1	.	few	CASSYRREAGRAFF	TGTGCCAGCAGTTATCGGCGAGAGGCAGGCCGAGCTTTCTTT
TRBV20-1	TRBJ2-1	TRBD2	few	CSAPLAGIKSKYNEQFF	TGCAGTGCCCCACTAGCGGGAATCAAATCGAAATACAATGAGCAGTTCTTC
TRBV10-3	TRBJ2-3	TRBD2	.	CAIGTSGPDTQYF	TGTGCCATCGGGACTAGCGGACCAGATACGCAGTATTTT
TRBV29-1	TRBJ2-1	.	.	CSVVGWGYNEQFF	TGCAGCGTTGTAGGGTGGGGGTACAATGAGCAGTTCTTC
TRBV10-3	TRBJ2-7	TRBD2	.	CAITRTSGSSYEKYF	TGTGCCATCACCAGGACTAGCGGGAGCTCCTACGAGAAGTACTTC
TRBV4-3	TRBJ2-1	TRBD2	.	CASSQISRGDNEQFF	TGCGCCAGCAGCCAAATTTCACGGGGGGACAATGAGCAGTTCTTC
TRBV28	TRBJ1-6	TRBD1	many	CASSSDREFSPLHF	TGTGCCAGCAGTTCGGACAGGGAGTTTTCACCCCTCCACTTT
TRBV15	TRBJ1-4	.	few	CATSRDPEKLFF	TGTGCCACCAGCAGAGATCCAGAGAAACTGTTTTTT
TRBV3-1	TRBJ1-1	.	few	CASSQVGASTEAFF	TGTGCCAGCAGCCAAGTGGGGGCAAGCACTGAAGCTTTCTTT
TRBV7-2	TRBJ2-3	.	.	CASTQYSSTDTQYF	TGTGCCAGCACCCAATACTCTAGCACAGATACGCAGTATTTT
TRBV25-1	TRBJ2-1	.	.	CASSERRGIRNEQFF	TGTGCCAGCAGTGAAAGAAGAGGGATCCGCAATGAGCAGTTCTTC
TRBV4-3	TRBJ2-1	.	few	CASSVYDSPRGEQFF	TGCGCCAGCAGCGTCTACGACTCTCCCAGGGGTGAGCAGTTCTTC
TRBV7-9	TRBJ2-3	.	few	CASRPERTDTQYF	TGTGCCAGCAGGCCGGAGCGCACAGATACGCAGTATTTT
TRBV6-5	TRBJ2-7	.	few	CASSSALGLSHSYEQYF	TGTGCCAGCAGTTCCGCCTTAGGTTTATCCCACTCCTACGAGCAGTACTTC
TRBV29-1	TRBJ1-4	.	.	CSVESREKLFF	TGCAGCGTTGAAAGCCGGGAAAAACTGTTTTTT
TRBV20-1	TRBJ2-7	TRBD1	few	CSADRDSYEQYF	TGCAGTGCTGACCGGGACAGCTACGAGCAGTACTTC
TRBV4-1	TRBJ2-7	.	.	CASSQYGTYEQYF	TGCGCCAGCAGCCAATACGGGACCTACGAGCAGTACTTC
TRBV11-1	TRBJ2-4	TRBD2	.	CASSFGTSGRVAKNIQYF	TGTGCCAGCAGCTTCGGGACTAGCGGGAGGGTGGCCAAAAACATTCAGTACTTC
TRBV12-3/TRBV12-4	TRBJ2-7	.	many	CASSLGGVEQYF	TGTGCCAGCAGTTTAGGGGGTGTCGAGCAGTACTTC
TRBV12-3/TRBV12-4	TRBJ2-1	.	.	CASSFSPTGYNEQFF	TGTGCCAGCAGTTTTTCTCCGACAGGCTACAATGAGCAGTTCTTC
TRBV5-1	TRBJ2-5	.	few	CASSLNRDTLVETQYF	TGCGCCAGCAGCCTGAACCGGGACACCTTAGTAGAGACCCAGTACTTC
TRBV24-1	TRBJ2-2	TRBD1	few	CATSDFSGTDNTGELFF	TGTGCCACCAGTGATTTCTCGGGGACAGACAACACCGGGGAGCTGTTTTTT
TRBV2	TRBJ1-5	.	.	CASSVEVANQPQHF	TGTGCTAGCAGTGTGGAGGTCGCCAATCAGCCCCAGCATTTT